A selection of T cell receptor beta chains follows, all from one sample in a study of cytomegalovirus exposure and HLA in healthy donors. Clones were sequenced by immunoSEQ multiplex PCR, and TCRdb holds only the in-frame ones, with some missing. The sample records approximately 110,000 clones, 74% being singletons. Sequenced: PBMCs. Receptors were obtained from a man aged 50 or older in good health and CMV-seropositive. The CDR3 runs from the conserved cysteine through the conserved F or W. The D gene is left open where the match is weak. Size values are once, few and many counts, or a class for expanded clones, and some rows have none.

TRBD1 TRBJ1-2 - TRBV13 TGTGCCAGCAGCTTGGGGGGACAGTTATATGGCTACACCTTC CASSLGGQLYGYTF
TRBD2 TRBJ2-5 - TRBV7-2 TGTGCCAGCAGCCCGTCGACTAGCGGGGGACAAGAGACCCAGTACTTC CASSPSTSGGQETQYF
- TRBJ2-5 few TRBV15 TGTGCCACCAGCAGAACCCAGGTGGAGACCCAGTACTTC CATSRTQVETQYF
TRBD2 TRBJ2-5 - TRBV30 TGTGCCTGGAGTGGAGGACTAGCGGGTCAAGAGACCCAGTACTTC CAWSGGLAGQETQYF
- TRBJ1-1 - TRBV10-2 TGCGCCAGCAGTCTAGGGGCGAACACTGAAGCTTTCTTT CASSLGANTEAFF
- TRBJ2-7 - TRBV27 TGTGCCAGCAGTTTATCGGGGGGACTCTACGAGCAGTACTTC CASSLSGGLYEQYF
TRBD2 TRBJ2-1 - TRBV9 TGTGCCAGCAGCGTAGCGGGAGGTCACAATGAGCAGTTCTTC CASSVAGGHNEQFF
- TRBJ2-1 - TRBV7-2 TGTGCCAGCAGCTTATTCAGGGGAGGGAATGAGCAGTTCTTC CASSLFRGGNEQFF
TRBD2 TRBJ2-1 once TRBV18 TGTGCCAGCTCACCACCCGGGAGGGCGGCCTACAATGAGCAGTTCTTC CASSPPGRAAYNEQFF
TRBD1 TRBJ1-3 - TRBV7-2 TGTGCCAGCAGCTTCAGACAGGGGGCGAGCTCTGGAAACACCATATATTTT CASSFRQGASSGNTIYF
- TRBJ1-1 - TRBV5-1 TGCGCCAGCAGCTCTTCAGGGTCGTTGGACACTGAAGCTTTCTTT CASSSSGSLDTEAFF
- TRBJ2-5 - TRBV5-1 TGCGCCAGCAGCTTAGACGGGGGCCAAGAGACCCAGTACTTC CASSLDGGQETQYF
TRBD2 TRBJ2-5 - TRBV5-1 TGCGCCAGCAGCTTGGCACCTAGCGGGGGGGGAGAGACCCAGTACTTC CASSLAPSGGGETQYF
- TRBJ1-1 - TRBV9 TGTGCCAGCAGCGTAGGGCCTAACACTGAAGCTTTCTTT CASSVGPNTEAFF
TRBD1 TRBJ2-7 - TRBV5-1 TGCGCCAGCAGCTTGGCCGGGACAGATTCCTACGAGCAGTACTTC CASSLAGTDSYEQYF
TRBD2 TRBJ2-3 few TRBV29-1 TGCAGCGTCATTAGGACTAGCTCCTCCACAGATACGCAGTATTTT CSVIRTSSSTDTQYF
TRBD1 TRBJ2-2 once TRBV9 TGTGCCAGCAGCCTCGACAGGGGAGACACCGGGGAGCTGTTTTTT CASSLDRGDTGELFF
TRBD1 TRBJ1-1 few TRBV2 TGTGCCACCTCGAGACAGGGGGCTACCACTGAAGCTTTCTTT CATSRQGATTEAFF
TRBD2 TRBJ2-2 - TRBV9 TGTGCCAGCACCCCCGGGAGGGGGGAGAACACCGGGGAGCTGTTTTTT CASTPGRGENTGELFF
TRBD2 TRBJ2-5 - TRBV15 TGTGCCACCAGCGTTCCTCCGGGACTAGCGGAAGAGACCCAGTACTTC CATSVPPGLAEETQYF
TRBD2 TRBJ2-3 once TRBV19 TGTGCCAGTAGTCCCATGGGGAGCGGGAGTGATACGCAGTATTTT CASSPMGSGSDTQYF
- TRBJ2-3 few TRBV11-3 TGTGCCAGCAGCTTAGGGCCAGGGGAAATCACAGATACGCAGTATTTT CASSLGPGEITDTQYF
TRBD1 TRBJ1-5 - TRBV28 TGTGCCAGCAGTCGCGACAGGGCCGCGCATCAGCCCCAGCATTTT CASSRDRAAHQPQHF
TRBD2 TRBJ2-3 - TRBV5-8 TGTGCCAGCAGCCTGGGACTAGCGGGACCTAGCACAGATACGCAGTATTTT CASSLGLAGPSTDTQYF
- TRBJ1-3 - TRBV30 TGTGCCTGGAATGCGGATGCTGGAAACACCATATATTTT CAWNADAGNTIYF
TRBD1 TRBJ1-1 - TRBV14 TGTGCCAGCAGCCCCGGGACAGAGGTATCTGAAGCTTTCTTT CASSPGTEVSEAFF
- TRBJ1-1 - TRBV12-1 TGTGCCAGCAGCTTCCCCGGGGGGAGAGTAACGATGAACACTGAAGCTTTCTTT CASSFPGGRVTMNTEAFF
TRBD1 TRBJ1-6 - TRBV5-1 TGCGCCAGCAGCCTTTCGGGACAGGGAACTTCACCCCTCCACTTT CASSLSGQGTSPLHF
TRBD1 TRBJ1-5 - TRBV5-6 TGTGCCAGCAGCCGAACTACAGGGGGCTTAAGCAATCAGCCCCAGCATTTT CASSRTTGGLSNQPQHF
TRBD1 TRBJ2-7 - TRBV5-4 TGTGCCAGCAGCTTGGACAGGGGGGACTACGAGCAGTACTTC CASSLDRGDYEQYF
- TRBJ2-7 - TRBV29-1 TGCAGCGTTGTAGCGGCAGACCCCCCATACGAGCAGTACTTC CSVVAADPPYEQYF